This T cell receptor beta chain was recorded in a study of long-term antiretroviral therapy in people with HIV. Study findings and constraints: Among HIV repertoires, CDR3 length ranges were narrower than those of controls. Records did not include ART adherence, viral resistance or therapy changes. Blood dates from the mid-2000s to the late 2010s, possibly under older ART regimens.

Remarks on this clone: Its antigen is not identified.

It was version v3.0 of the immunoSEQ assay that was run at survey level. What sequencing targeted per sample was about 40,000-50,000 T-cell genomes. Generated by immunoSEQ multiplex PCR, the TCRdb table keeps only in-frame clones and is missing some. Among 20,000 to 25,000 clones listed, approximately 84% were seen once. The receptor's source is a man between 18 and 35 years old with HIV. Source: unsorted PBMCs, taken 0.5 years after starting antiretroviral therapy.

The CDR3 nucleotides are TGTGCCAGCAGCTTGTGGCGGCAGATAGAAGAGACCCAGTACTTC. Translation gives CASSLWRQIEETQYF. V and J are TRBV5-8 and TRBJ2-5; unclear D gene. The ends were cut back, 1 base at V and 3 bases at J, with 13 bases in the middle. CDR1 is SGHTS and CDR2 is YDEGEE in the germline V gene. The CDR3 is 15 residues long.